These 9 T cell receptor beta chains were sequenced from one sample in a study of cytomegalovirus exposure and HLA in healthy donors. PCR primers comprised 60 Vbeta and 13 Jbeta primers. Using immunoSEQ multiplex PCR, the repertoire was profiled, and TCRdb retains in-frame clones only, with some absent. The table lists 160,000 or so clones, approximately 80% of them singletons, with around 11% in the top ten. The material sequenced was PBMCs. The receptor set was obtained from a man aged 45 to 65 in good health and CMV-seropositive.

This clone was detected a few times. The chain employs TRBV9 and TRBJ2-7; D gene unclear. The CDR3 has 13 residues. Trimming left V 4 bases short and J 3 bases short, with 11 bases between. Germline CDR1 is SGDLS and CDR2 is YYNGEE. CDR3 in amino acids: CASSSDKVYEQYF. In DNA, the CDR3 is TGTGCCAGCAGCTCCGACAAGGTCTACGAGCAGTACTTC.

The rearrangement links TRBV14 to TRBJ2-7; TRBD1 is a possible D gene (5 bases). Germline V CDR1 and CDR2: SGHDN, FVKESK. Trimming cost V 1 base and J 5 bases, with 9 bases left between them. This CDR3 contains 13 residues. CDR3 amino acids: CASSQADTDEQYF. The CDR3 DNA sequence: TGTGCCAGCAGCCAAGCGGACACCGACGAGCAGTACTTC.

The rearrangement links TRBV18 to TRBJ1-5; 7 bases match TRBD1. V dropped 1 base and J dropped 6; count of bases not matched to a gene: 6. This CDR3 is built from 15 residues. Per germline, CDR1 KGHSH and CDR2 LQKENI. The CDR3 loop reads CASSPQDRVGQPQHF. The CDR3 DNA is TGTGCCAGCTCACCACAAGACAGGGTGGGTCAGCCCCAGCATTTT.

The chain carries TRBV6-5 and TRBJ2-7; 12 bases line up with TRBD2. The trim removed 8 bases at V and 3 bases at J, leaving 8 bases unmatched. The CDR3 runs to 15 residues. From germline, CDR1 is MNHEY and CDR2 SVGAGI. The CDR3 DNA follows: TGTGCCAGCCAAACTCGGACTAGCGGGATCTACGAGCAGTACTTC. Translating it yields CASQTRTSGIYEQYF.

This clone was seen a few times. This chain links TRBV11-2 with TRBJ2-7; 9 bases agree with TRBD2. J was trimmed by 6 bases and V by 2 bases; bases with no gene match: 11. The germline V gene has CDR1 SGHAT and CDR2 FQNNGV. This CDR3 comprises 16 residues. The CDR3: CASSLWVSGSTLEQYF. As DNA, the CDR3 is TGTGCCAGCAGCTTATGGGTTAGCGGGAGCACCCTCGAGCAGTACTTC. The variable domain in full, completed from reference TRBV11-2 and TRBJ2-7, reads EAGVAQSPRYKIIEKRQSVAFWCNPISGHATLYWYQQILGQGPKLLIQFQNNGVVDDSQLPKDRFSAERLKGVDSTLKIQPAKLEDSAVYLCASSLWVSGSTLEQYFGPGTRLTVT.

This clone appeared a single time. V is TRBV7-8 and J is TRBJ1-1; D unresolved. The CDR3 spans 14 residues. V dropped 3 bases and J dropped 3 bases, with 11 bases sitting between them. CDR1 is SGHVS, CDR2 FQNEAQ, per germline. In nucleotides, the CDR3 is TGTGCCAGCAGCTTTAACATAATGGACACTGAAGCTTTCTTT. It encodes CASSFNIMDTEAFF.

CDR3: CASSQEFRGDTEAFF. DNA of the CDR3: TGTGCCAGCAGCCAGGAATTCCGCGGGGACACTGAAGCTTTCTTT. The V and J genes are TRBV4-2 and TRBJ1-1; no reliable D call. CDR1 LGHNA and CDR2 YNFKEQ come from the germline V gene. The ends were cut back, 3 bases at V and 3 bases at J, with 14 bases in the middle. The CDR3 spans 15 residues.

V is TRBV7-8 and J is TRBJ2-3; the match to TRBD2 covers 7 bases. Germline V gene lookup returns CDR1 SGHVS and CDR2 FQNEAQ. This CDR3 has 12 amino acids. With 1 base clipped from V and 10 bases from J, the junction kept 2 bases outside the gene matches. The chain's CDR3 is CASSLELAPQYF. Here the CDR3 DNA reads TGTGCCAGCAGCTTAGAACTAGCGCCGCAGTATTTT.

The V gene is TRBV28, the J gene TRBJ2-5; TRBD1 aligns across 10 bases. The J call may be incorrect, as the DNA end agrees better with TRBJ2-7. The CDR3 contains 13 residues. The germline V gene encodes CDR1 MDHEN and CDR2 SYDVKM. The CDR3 sequence: CASSLGQGNEQYF. CDR3 DNA sequence: TGTGCCAGCAGTCTGGGACAGGGGAACGAGCAGTACTTC.